The 23 T cell receptor beta chains reported below all come from one sample, sequenced in a study of shared clonotypes between healthy human individuals. The protocol was immunoSEQ multiplex PCR, while the TCRdb copy is restricted to in-frame clones and leaves out a portion. This sample has about 470,000 clones, with 70% to 80% found just once. The specimen sequenced was PBMCs. These receptors all come from a woman aged 40 to 50 in good health. Some clones in this sample may be carry-over from other donors' samples.

The V gene is TRBV4-3, the J gene TRBJ2-7; a weak D match, TRBD2 (5 bases). The CDR3 has 14 amino acids. V was clipped by 1 base and J by 12 bases, with 19 bases between them. Germline V CDR1 and CDR2: LGHNA, YSLEER. The CDR3: CASSQVGEGKGRYF. The DNA of the CDR3 is TGCGCCAGCAGCCAAGTGGGAGAGGGTAAAGGACGGTACTTC.

This chain uses TRBV28 with TRBJ1-5; the D gene is possibly TRBD1 (6 bases). The CDR3 contains 16 residues. From germline, CDR1 is MDHEN and CDR2 SYDVKM. Trimming stripped 6 bases from V and 1 base from J, with 16 bases between. The CDR3 DNA follows: TGTGCCAGCAGGGAGGGACAAGCGGGAAGCAATCAGCCCCAGCATTTT. It encodes CASREGQAGSNQPQHF.

The rearrangement uses TRBV7-3 and TRBJ2-3; D unresolved. V lost 2 bases, J lost 4 bases, and 7 bases lay in between. In germline, CDR1 is SGHTA, CDR2 FQGTGA. The CDR3 contains 13 residues. The CDR3 DNA reads as TGTGCCAGCAGCTTACGCAACCCAGATACGCAGTATTTT. Protein: CASSLRNPDTQYF.

This chain joins TRBV7-2 and TRBJ2-5; TRBD1 is a possible D gene (5 bases). Trimming cost V 4 bases and J 1 base, with 10 bases left between them. CDR3 length: 14 amino acids. Germline lookup yields CDR1 SGHTA and CDR2 FQGNSA. The CDR3 loop reads CASSSSGFQETQYF. The DNA of the CDR3 is TGTGCCAGCAGCTCATCAGGGTTCCAAGAGACCCAGTACTTC.

This chain uses TRBV5-6 with TRBJ2-7; D perhaps matches TRBD2 (7 bases). The CDR3 contains 13 residues. Germline V lookup: CDR1 SGHDT, CDR2 YYEEEE. V dropped 2 bases and J dropped 5 bases, with 11 bases sitting between them. Here the CDR3 DNA reads TGTGCCAGCAGCTTCCAGGGGAGGGACGAGCAGTACTTC. Protein product: CASSFQGRDEQYF.

The V call is TRBV27, the J call TRBJ2-2; a weak D match, TRBD2 (7 bases). The CDR3 covers 16 residues. V was clipped by 4 bases and J by 7 bases, with 19 bases between them. The germline V gene has CDR1 MNHEY and CDR2 SMNVEV (reference sequence). CDR3 in amino acids: CASSSRGGGNGGELFF. DNA of the CDR3: TGTGCCAGCAGTTCACGGGGAGGGGGGAACGGCGGGGAGCTGTTTTTT.

The chain has TRBV5-1 and TRBJ1-4; D gene unclear. Trimming removed 4 bases from V and 7 bases from J, with 14 bases in between. The CDR3 is 14 amino acids. Germline V lookup: CDR1 SGHRS, CDR2 YFSETQ. Here the CDR3 reads CASSDGRWAEKLFF. DNA for the CDR3: TGCGCCAGCAGCGACGGAAGATGGGCTGAAAAACTGTTTTTT.

This sequence joins TRBV29-1 and TRBJ2-5; TRBD1 is a possible D gene (6 bases). The DNA matches TRBJ2-7 better at its end, which makes the J call doubtful. The germline V gene encodes CDR1 SQVTM and CDR2 ANQGSEA. This CDR3 contains 14 residues. CDR3 nucleotides: TGCAGCGTTACTCCAGGGGATAGGTCCCTCGAGCAGTACTTC. Translating gives CSVTPGDRSLEQYF.

The chain combines TRBV7-8 with TRBJ2-7; TRBD2 aligns across 11 bases. Germline trimming cut 3 bases from V and 5 bases from J; bases unmatched to any gene: 15. The CDR3 sequence is 18 residues long. Germline lookup yields CDR1 SGHVS and CDR2 FQNEAQ. CDR3 in amino acids: CASSFSPRETSGSNEQYF. CDR3 coding DNA: TGTGCCAGCAGCTTTTCCCCTCGGGAAACTAGCGGGAGTAACGAGCAGTACTTC.

The chain couples TRBV6-5 to TRBJ2-7; D possibly corresponds to TRBD1 (5 bases). CDR1 MNHEY and CDR2 SVGAGI come from the germline V gene. Trimming pared 5 bases from V and 3 bases from J, leaving 11 bases between. The length of the CDR3 is 13 residues. The CDR3 bases are TGTGCCAGCAGTAGGGGTGGCGGCTACGAGCAGTACTTC. Its translation: CASSRGGGYEQYF.

CDR3 nucleotides: TGTGCCAGCAGCCCAAGCGGGGGATTAGTTGTGCAGTTCTTC. Protein: CASSPSGGLVVQFF. The V call is TRBV7-9, the J call TRBJ2-1; 8 bases align to TRBD2. V lost 5 bases, J lost 12 bases, and 12 bases stayed unmatched. This CDR3 contains 14 residues. Germline V gene lookup returns CDR1 SEHNR and CDR2 FQNEAQ (reference sequence). The variable domain in full, completed from reference TRBV7-9 and TRBJ2-1, reads DTGVSQNPRHKITKRGQNVTFRCDPISEHNRLYWYRQTLGQGPEFLTYFQNEAQLEKSRLLSDRFSAERPKGSFSTLEIQRTEQGDSAMYLCASSPSGGLVVQFFGPGTRLTVL.

The rearrangement uses TRBV7-8 and TRBJ2-3; TRBD2 matches at 8 bases. The length of the CDR3 is 14 residues. CDR1 SGHVS and CDR2 FQNEAQ come from the germline V gene. Trimming cost V 0 bases and J 6 bases; bases outside gene matches: 2. For the CDR3, the DNA is TGTGCCAGCAGCTTAGCTGCTAGCGGGGATACGCAGTATTTT. Translated: CASSLAASGDTQYF.

This chain links TRBV11-2 with TRBJ2-7; D might be TRBD2 (5 bases). Germline-derived CDR1 and CDR2 are SGHAT and FQNNGV. V dropped 1 base and J dropped 1 base, with 8 bases sitting between them. The CDR3 is 14 amino acids. This chain's CDR3 is CASSLALASYEQYF. The DNA for the CDR3 is TGTGCCAGCAGCTTAGCGCTAGCTTCCTACGAGCAGTACTTC.

V gene TRBV7-3 combines with J gene TRBJ1-1; tentatively, D is TRBD1 (5 bases). Germline V lookup: CDR1 SGHTA, CDR2 FQGTGA. The CDR3 has 13 residues. Trimming removed 4 bases from V and 6 bases from J, with 12 bases in between. CDR3 bases: TGTGCCAGCAGCTCCCTCGGAGGGGCTGAAGCTTTCTTT. It codes for CASSSLGGAEAFF.

As for this clone: Other DNA sequences in the same sample also yield this CDR3. CDR3 sequence reads: CASSQELAVTGELFF. The DNA for the CDR3 is TGCGCCAGCAGCCAAGAACTAGCGGTCACCGGGGAGCTGTTTTTT. This chain joins TRBV4-3 and TRBJ2-2; 8 bases map to TRBD2. J lost 4 bases, V lost 0 bases, and 1 base had no gene match. From germline, CDR1 is LGHNA and CDR2 YSLEER. The CDR3 spans 15 residues.

The J gene is TRBJ2-7, the V gene TRBV14; TRBD1 is a possible D gene (6 bases). Trimming removed 5 bases from V and 2 bases from J, with 13 bases in between. Germline CDR1 SGHDN, CDR2 FVKESK. The CDR3 sequence is 14 residues long. This CDR3 reads CASSSNRATYEQYF. Written as DNA, the CDR3 is TGTGCCAGCAGCTCGAACAGGGCGACCTACGAGCAGTACTTC.

The chain combines TRBV7-3 with TRBJ2-2, with 8 bases lining up with TRBD2. V shed 4 bases, J shed 6 bases, and the junction held 10 bases outside the gene matches. Germline V gene lookup returns CDR1 SGHTA and CDR2 FQGTGA. The CDR3 runs 16 residues. The CDR3 loop reads CASSSGTRSVAGELFF. Here the CDR3 DNA reads TGTGCCAGCAGCTCAGGGACTAGATCCGTCGCCGGGGAGCTGTTTTTT.

This chain connects TRBV12-1 to TRBJ2-5; the tabulated D call, TRBD2, remains unverified against the DNA. TRBV12-1 constitutes a pseudogene. CDR3 length: 17 residues. CDR3 sequence: CASSSPRLAGKYETQYF. As DNA, the CDR3 is TGTGCCAGCAGCTCCCCGCGACTAGCGGGTAAGTATGAGACCCAGTACTTC.

V usage is TRBV5-1 and J usage is TRBJ1-6, with no clear D. Trimming removed 4 bases from V and 11 bases from J, with 13 bases in between. Germline lookup yields CDR1 SGHRS and CDR2 YFSETQ. CDR3 length: 13 residues. CDR3 residues: CASSPEPRAPLHF. CDR3 nucleotides: TGCGCCAGCAGCCCGGAGCCCAGAGCACCCCTCCACTTT.

The rearrangement links TRBV7-8 to TRBJ2-7, with D unresolved. This CDR3 comprises 14 residues. In germline, CDR1 is SGHVS, CDR2 FQNEAQ. Trimming removed 1 base at V and 2 bases at J, with 9 bases between. DNA for the CDR3: TGTGCCAGCAGCTTAGTCCCTGAAACCTACGAGCAGTACTTC. Amino acids: CASSLVPETYEQYF. The entire variable domain, with the rest obtained from reference TRBV7-8 and TRBJ2-7, is as follows: GAGVSQSPRYKVAKRGQDVALRCDPISGHVSLFWYQQALGQGPEFLTYFQNEAQLDKSGLPSDRFFAERPEGSVSTLKIQRTQQEDSAVYLCASSLVPETYEQYFGPGTRLTVT.

The rearrangement links TRBV7-8 to TRBJ1-3; D is possibly TRBD1 (5 bases). CDR1 is SGHVS and CDR2 is FQNEAQ in the germline V gene. The CDR3 contains 15 residues. Trimming took off 5 bases at V and 0 bases at J, with 11 bases between the two ends. In nucleotides, the CDR3 is TGTGCCAGCAGCAGGGGACCTCTCTCTGGAAACACCATATATTTT. Residues: CASSRGPLSGNTIYF.

This clone showed up just once. The chain is built from TRBV30 and TRBJ1-3; no firm D call. Germline-derived CDR1 and CDR2 are GTSNPN and SVGIG (reference sequence). The CDR3 totals 16 residues. Trimming removed 3 bases at V and 2 bases at J, with 17 bases between. The CDR3 loop reads CAWSPPGVRAGNTIYF. The DNA of the CDR3 is TGTGCCTGGAGCCCCCCTGGGGTCCGGGCTGGAAACACCATATATTTT.

The chain uses TRBV6-5 and TRBJ2-3; 8 positions match TRBD1. The CDR3 is 14 residues long. From germline, CDR1 is MNHEY and CDR2 SVGAGI. Trimming at V came to 6 bases and at J to 2 bases, leaving 4 bases not matched to a gene. The CDR3 nucleotides are TGTGCCAGCAGACGGGACAGGACCACAGATACGCAGTATTTT. It specifies CASRRDRTTDTQYF.